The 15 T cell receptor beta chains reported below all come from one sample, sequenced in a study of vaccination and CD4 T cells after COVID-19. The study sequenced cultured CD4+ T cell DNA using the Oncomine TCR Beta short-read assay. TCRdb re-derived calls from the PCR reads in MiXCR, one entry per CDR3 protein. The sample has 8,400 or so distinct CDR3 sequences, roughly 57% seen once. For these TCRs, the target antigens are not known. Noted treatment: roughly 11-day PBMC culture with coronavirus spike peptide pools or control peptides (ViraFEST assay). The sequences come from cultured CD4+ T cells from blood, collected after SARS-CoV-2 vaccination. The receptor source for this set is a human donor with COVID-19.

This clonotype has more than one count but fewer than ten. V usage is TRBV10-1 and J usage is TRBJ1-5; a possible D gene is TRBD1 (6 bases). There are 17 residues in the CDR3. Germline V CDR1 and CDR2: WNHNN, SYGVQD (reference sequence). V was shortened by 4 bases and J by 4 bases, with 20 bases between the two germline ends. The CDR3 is CASSGGGPGDGNQPQHF. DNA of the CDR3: TGCGCCAGCAGTGGGGGGGGGCCAGGAGATGGGAATCAGCCCCAGCATTTT.

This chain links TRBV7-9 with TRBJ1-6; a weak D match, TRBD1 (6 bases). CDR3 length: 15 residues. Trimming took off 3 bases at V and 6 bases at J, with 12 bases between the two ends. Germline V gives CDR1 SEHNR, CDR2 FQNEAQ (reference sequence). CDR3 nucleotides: TGTGCCAGCAGCTTCACGACAGGAACTAATTCACCCCTCCACTTT. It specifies CASSFTTGTNSPLHF. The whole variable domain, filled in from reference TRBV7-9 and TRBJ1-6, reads DTGVSQNPRHKITKRGQNVTFRCDPISEHNRLYWYRQTLGQGPEFLTYFQNEAQLEKSRLLSDRFSAERPKGSFSTLEIQRTEQGDSAMYLCASSFTTGTNSPLHFGNGTRLTVT.

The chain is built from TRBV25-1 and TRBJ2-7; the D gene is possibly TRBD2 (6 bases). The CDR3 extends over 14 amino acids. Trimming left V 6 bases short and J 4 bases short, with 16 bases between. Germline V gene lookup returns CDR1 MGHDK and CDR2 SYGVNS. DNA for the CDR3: TGTGCCAGCAGCGGGGGATTCCAGCTTTACGAGCAGTACTTC. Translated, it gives CASSGGFQLYEQYF.

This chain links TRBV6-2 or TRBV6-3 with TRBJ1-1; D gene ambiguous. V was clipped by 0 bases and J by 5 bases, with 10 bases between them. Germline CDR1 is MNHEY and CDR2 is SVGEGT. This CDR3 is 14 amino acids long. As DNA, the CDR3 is TGTGCCAGCAGTTACTCGGCGCTTAGTACTGAAGCTTTCTTT. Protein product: CASSYSALSTEAFF.

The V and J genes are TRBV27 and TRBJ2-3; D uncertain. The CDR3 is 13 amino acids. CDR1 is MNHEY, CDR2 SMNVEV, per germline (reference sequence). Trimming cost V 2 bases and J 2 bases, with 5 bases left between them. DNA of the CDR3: TGTGCCAGCAGTTTACGGTACACAGATACGCAGTATTTT. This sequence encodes CASSLRYTDTQYF.

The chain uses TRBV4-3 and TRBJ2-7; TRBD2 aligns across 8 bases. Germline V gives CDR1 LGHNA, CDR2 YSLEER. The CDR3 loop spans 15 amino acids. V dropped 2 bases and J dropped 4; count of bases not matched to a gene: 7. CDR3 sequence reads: CASSQSGLAGYEQYF. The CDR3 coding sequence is TGCGCCAGCAGCCAATCCGGACTAGCTGGTTACGAGCAGTACTTC.

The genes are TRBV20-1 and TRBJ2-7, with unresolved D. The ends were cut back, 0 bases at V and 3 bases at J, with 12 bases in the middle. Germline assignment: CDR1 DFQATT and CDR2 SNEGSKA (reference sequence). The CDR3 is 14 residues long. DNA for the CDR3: TGCAGTGCTAGAGATATTTTCGGCGGCTACGAGCAGTACTTC. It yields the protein CSARDIFGGYEQYF.

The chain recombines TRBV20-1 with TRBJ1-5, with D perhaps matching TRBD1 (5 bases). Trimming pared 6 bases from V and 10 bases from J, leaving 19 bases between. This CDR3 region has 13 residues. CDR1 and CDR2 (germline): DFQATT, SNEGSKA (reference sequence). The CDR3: CSALGDGGYPQHF. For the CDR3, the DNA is TGCAGTGCCCTAGGGGACGGTGGCTATCCCCAGCATTTT.

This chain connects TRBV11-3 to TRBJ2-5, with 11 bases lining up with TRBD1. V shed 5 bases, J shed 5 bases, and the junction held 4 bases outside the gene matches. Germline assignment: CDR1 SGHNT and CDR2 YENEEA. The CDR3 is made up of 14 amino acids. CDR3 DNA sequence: TGTGCCAGCAGCCGGGGACAGGGGGTCGAGACCCAGTACTTC. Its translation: CASSRGQGVETQYF.

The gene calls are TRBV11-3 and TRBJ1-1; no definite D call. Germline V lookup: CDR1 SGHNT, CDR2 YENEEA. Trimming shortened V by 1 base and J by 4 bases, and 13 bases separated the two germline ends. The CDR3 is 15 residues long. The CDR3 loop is CASSLAQQVGTEAFF. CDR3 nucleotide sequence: TGTGCCAGCAGCTTAGCCCAGCAAGTAGGCACTGAAGCTTTCTTT.

CDR3 protein: CASSFPRDRGLEQPQHF. Written as DNA, the CDR3 is TGTGCCAGCAGCTTCCCCCGGGACAGGGGGCTTGAGCAGCCCCAGCATTTT. This chain connects TRBV7-2 to TRBJ1-5, with TRBD1 identical over 12 bases. This CDR3 has 17 residues. CDR1 and CDR2 (germline): SGHTA, FQGNSA. The ends lost 3 bases at V and 7 bases at J; junction bases unmatched: 10.

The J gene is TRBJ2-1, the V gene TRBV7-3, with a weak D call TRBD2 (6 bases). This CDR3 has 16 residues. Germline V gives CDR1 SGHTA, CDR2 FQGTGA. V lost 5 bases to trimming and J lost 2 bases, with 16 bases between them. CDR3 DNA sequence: TGTGCCAGCAGCGGAGGGGCCGGTGGTCCCTACAATGAGCAGTTCTTC. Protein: CASSGGAGGPYNEQFF.

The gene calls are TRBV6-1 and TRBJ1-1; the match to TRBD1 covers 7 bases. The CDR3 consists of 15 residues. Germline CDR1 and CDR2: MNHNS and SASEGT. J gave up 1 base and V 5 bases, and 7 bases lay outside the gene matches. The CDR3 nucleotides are TGTGCCAGCAGTCTGACACGACAGGGGAACACTGAAGCTTTCTTT. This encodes CASSLTRQGNTEAFF.

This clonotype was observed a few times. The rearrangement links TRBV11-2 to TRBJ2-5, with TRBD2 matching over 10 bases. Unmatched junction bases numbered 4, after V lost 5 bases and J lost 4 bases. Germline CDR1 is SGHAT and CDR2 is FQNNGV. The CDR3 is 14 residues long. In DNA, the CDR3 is TGTGCCAGCAGCGCCTTAGCGGGGGGAGAGACCCAGTACTTC. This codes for CASSALAGGETQYF.

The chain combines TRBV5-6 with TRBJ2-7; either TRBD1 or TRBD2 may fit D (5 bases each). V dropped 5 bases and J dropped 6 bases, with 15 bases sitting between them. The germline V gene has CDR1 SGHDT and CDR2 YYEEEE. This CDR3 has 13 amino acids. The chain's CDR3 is CASRWGRGFEQYF. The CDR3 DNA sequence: TGTGCCAGCAGATGGGGGAGAGGGTTCGAGCAGTACTTC. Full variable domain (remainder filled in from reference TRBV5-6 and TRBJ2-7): DAGVTQSPTHLIKTRGQQVTLRCSPKSGHDTVSWYQQALGQGPQFIFQYYEEEERQRGNFPDRFSGHQFPNYSSELNVNALLLGDSALYLCASRWGRGFEQYFGPGTRLTVT.